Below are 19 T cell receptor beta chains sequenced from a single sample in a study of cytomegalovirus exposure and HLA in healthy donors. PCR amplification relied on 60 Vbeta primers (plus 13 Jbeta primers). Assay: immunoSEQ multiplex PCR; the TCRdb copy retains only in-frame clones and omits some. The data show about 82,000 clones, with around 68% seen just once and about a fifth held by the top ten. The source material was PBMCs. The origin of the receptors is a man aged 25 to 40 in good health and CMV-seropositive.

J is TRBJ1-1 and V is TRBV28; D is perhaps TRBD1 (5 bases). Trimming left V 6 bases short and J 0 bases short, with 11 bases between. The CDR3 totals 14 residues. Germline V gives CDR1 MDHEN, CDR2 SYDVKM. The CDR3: CASSQSTVNTEAFF. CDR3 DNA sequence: TGTGCCAGCAGCCAATCGACAGTGAACACTGAAGCTTTCTTT.

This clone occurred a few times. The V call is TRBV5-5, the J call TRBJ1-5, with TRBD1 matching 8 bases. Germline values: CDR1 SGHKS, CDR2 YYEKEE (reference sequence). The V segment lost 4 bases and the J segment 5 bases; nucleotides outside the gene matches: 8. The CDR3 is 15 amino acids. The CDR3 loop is CASSLQGAPYQPQHF. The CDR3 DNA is TGTGCCAGCAGCCTCCAGGGGGCTCCTTATCAGCCCCAGCATTTT.

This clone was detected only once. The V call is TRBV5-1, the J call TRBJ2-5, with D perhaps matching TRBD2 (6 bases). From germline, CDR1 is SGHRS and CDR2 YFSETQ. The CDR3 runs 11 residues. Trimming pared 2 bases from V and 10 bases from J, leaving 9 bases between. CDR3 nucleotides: TGCGCCAGCAGCTTCGGAGGGGACCAGTACTTC. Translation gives CASSFGGDQYF. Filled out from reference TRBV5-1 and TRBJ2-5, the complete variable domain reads KAGVTQTPRYLIKTRGQQVTLSCSPISGHRSVSWYQQTPGQGLQFLFEYFSETQRNKGNFPGRFSGRQFSNSRSEMNVSTLELGDSALYLCASSFGGDQYFGPGTRLLVL.

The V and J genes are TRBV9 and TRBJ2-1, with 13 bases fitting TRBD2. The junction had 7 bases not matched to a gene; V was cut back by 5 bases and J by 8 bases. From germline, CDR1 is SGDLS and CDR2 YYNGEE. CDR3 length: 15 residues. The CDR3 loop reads CASRAGTSGIDEQFF. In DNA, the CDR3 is TGTGCCAGCAGGGCCGGGACTAGCGGGATCGATGAGCAGTTCTTC.

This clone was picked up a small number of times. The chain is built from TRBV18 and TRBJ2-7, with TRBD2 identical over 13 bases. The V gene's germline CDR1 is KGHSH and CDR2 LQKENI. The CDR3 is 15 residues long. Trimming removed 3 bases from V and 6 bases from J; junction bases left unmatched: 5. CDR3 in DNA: TGTGCCAGCTCACCTACCGGGACTAGCGGGACCGAGCAGTACTTC. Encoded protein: CASSPTGTSGTEQYF.

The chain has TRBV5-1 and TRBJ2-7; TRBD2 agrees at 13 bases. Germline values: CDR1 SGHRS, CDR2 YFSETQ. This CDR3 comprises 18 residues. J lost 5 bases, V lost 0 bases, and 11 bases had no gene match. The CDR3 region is CASSLATVLAGGPNEQYF. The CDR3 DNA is TGCGCCAGCAGCTTGGCAACGGTACTAGCGGGAGGGCCAAACGAGCAGTACTTC.

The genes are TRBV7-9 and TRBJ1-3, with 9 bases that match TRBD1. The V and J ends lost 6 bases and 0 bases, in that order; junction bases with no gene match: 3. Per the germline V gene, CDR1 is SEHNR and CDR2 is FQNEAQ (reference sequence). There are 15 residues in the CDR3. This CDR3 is CASSKQGASGNTIYF. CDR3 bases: TGTGCCAGCAGTAAACAGGGGGCCTCTGGAAACACCATATATTTT.

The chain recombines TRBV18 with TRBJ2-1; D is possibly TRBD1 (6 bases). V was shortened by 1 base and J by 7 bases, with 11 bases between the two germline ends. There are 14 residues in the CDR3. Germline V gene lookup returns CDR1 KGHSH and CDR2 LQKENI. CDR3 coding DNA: TGTGCCAGCTCACCACGGGAACAGGGAAATGAGCAGTTCTTC. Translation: CASSPREQGNEQFF.

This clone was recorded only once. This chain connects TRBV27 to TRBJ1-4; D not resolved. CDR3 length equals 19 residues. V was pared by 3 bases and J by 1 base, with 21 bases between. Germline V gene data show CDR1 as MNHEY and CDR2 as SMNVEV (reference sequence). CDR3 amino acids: CASSFSSRFWEETNEKLFF. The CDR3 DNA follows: TGTGCCAGCAGTTTTAGTAGCCGGTTCTGGGAGGAAACTAATGAAAAACTGTTTTTT.

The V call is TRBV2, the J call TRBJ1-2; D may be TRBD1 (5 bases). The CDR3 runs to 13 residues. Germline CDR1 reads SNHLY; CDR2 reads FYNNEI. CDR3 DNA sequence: TGTGAAAAGTGGGGCGCTACTAACTATGGCTACACCTTC. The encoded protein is CEKWGATNYGYTF.

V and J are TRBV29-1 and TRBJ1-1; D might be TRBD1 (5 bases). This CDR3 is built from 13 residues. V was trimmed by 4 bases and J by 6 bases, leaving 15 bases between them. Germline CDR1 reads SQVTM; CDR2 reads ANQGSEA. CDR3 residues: CSVVEGARAEAFF. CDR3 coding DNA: TGCAGCGTTGTTGAAGGGGCGCGCGCTGAAGCTTTCTTT. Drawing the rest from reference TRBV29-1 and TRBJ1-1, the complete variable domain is SAVISQKPSRDICQRGTSLTIQCQVDSQVTMMFWYRQQPGQSLTLIATANQGSEATYESGFVIDKFPISRPNLTFSTLTVSNMSPEDSSIYLCSVVEGARAEAFFGQGTRLTVV.

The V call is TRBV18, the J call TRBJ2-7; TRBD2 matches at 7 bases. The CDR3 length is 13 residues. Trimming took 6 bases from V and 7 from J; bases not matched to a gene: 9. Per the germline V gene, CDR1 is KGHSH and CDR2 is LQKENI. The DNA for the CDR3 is TGTGCCAGCTCTGCCGGGACTATGAGAGAGCAGTACTTC. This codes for CASSAGTMREQYF.

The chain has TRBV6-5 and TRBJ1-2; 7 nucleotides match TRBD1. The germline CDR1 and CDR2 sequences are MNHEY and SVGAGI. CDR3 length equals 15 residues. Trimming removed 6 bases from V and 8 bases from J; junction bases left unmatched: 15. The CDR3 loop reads CASRLDRRHPRGYTF. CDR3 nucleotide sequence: TGTGCCAGCAGACTGGACAGGCGCCATCCTAGGGGCTACACCTTC.

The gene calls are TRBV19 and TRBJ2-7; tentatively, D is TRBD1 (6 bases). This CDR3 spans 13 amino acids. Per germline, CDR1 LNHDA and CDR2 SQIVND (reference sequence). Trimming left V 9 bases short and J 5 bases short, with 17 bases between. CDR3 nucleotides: TGTGCCAGCTCTCCCCAGGGGCACGACGAGCAGTACTTC. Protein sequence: CASSPQGHDEQYF.

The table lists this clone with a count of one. The CDR3 sequence: CASLTGTYSNQPQHF. The CDR3 DNA follows: TGTGCCAGCCTAACAGGGACGTATAGCAATCAGCCCCAGCATTTT. The rearrangement uses TRBV6-6 and TRBJ1-5; tentative D call: TRBD1 (6 bases). V was shortened by 8 bases and J by 0 bases, with 14 bases between the two germline ends. This CDR3 contains 15 residues. Germline V lookup: CDR1 MNHNY, CDR2 SVGAGI (reference sequence).

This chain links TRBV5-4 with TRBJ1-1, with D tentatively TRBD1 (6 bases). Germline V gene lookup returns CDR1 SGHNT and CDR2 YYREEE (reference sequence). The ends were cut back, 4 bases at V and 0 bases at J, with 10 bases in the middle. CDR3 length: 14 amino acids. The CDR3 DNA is TGTGCCAGCAGCACGGACAGCTTGAACACTGAAGCTTTCTTT. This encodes CASSTDSLNTEAFF. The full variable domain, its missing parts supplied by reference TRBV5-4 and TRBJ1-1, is ETGVTQSPTHLIKTRGQQVTLRCSSQSGHNTVSWYQQALGQGPQFIFQYYREEENGRGNFPPRFSGLQFPNYSSELNVNALELDDSALYLCASSTDSLNTEAFFGQGTRLTVV.

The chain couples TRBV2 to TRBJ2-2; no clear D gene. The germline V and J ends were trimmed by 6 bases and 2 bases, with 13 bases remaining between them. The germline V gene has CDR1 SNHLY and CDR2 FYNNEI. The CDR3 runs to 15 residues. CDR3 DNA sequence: TGTGCCAGCAGGCGCAGGTACCAAAACACCGGGGAGCTGTTTTTT. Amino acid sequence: CASRRRYQNTGELFF.

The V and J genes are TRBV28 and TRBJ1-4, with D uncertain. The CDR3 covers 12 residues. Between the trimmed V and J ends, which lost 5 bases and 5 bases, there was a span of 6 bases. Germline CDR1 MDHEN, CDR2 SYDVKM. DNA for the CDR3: TGTGCCAGCAGTACCCAGAATGAAAAACTGTTTTTT. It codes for CASSTQNEKLFF.

For the CDR3, the DNA is TGTGCCAGCAGCGTAAATGACCAGCGGTTTAGCTCCTACAATGAGCAGTTCTTC. It is translated as CASSVNDQRFSSYNEQFF. The chain recombines TRBV9 with TRBJ2-1; the D gene is possibly TRBD2 (5 bases). The germline V gene has CDR1 SGDLS and CDR2 YYNGEE. Trimming took 1 base from V and 0 from J, leaving 17 bases between them. This CDR3 is 18 amino acids long. Filled out from reference TRBV9 and TRBJ2-1, the complete variable domain reads DSGVTQTPKHLITATGQRVTLRCSPRSGDLSVYWYQQSLDQGLQFLIQYYNGEERAKGNILERFSAQQFPDLHSELNLSSLELGDSALYFCASSVNDQRFSSYNEQFFGPGTRLTVL.